This TCR beta chain appears in the sequencing data of a study of cytomegalovirus exposure and HLA in healthy donors. Study-wide background: The study's early data release held roughly 91 million unique TCRs from HLA-typed donors.

PCR employed 60 Vbeta and 13 Jbeta primers. Sequenced by immunoSEQ multiplex PCR; TCRdb stores in-frame clones only, minus some. The table has approximately 150,000 clones, around three quarters seen once. The CDR3 has 15 amino acids. CDR1 and CDR2 from the germline V gene are SGHVS and FNYEAQ. V lost 5 bases and J lost 2; bases outside the gene matches: 7. Specimen: PBMCs. The clonotype was recovered from a middle-aged woman in good health and CMV-seronegative. The V call is TRBV7-6, the J call TRBJ2-5; 8 bases align to TRBD1. Written as DNA, the CDR3 is TGTGCCAGCAGCCTGACCACAGGGGGACAAGAGACCCAGTACTTC. Translation: CASSLTTGGQETQYF. The full variable domain, rest sourced from reference TRBV7-6 and TRBJ2-5, is GAGVSQSPRYKVTKRGQDVALRCDPISGHVSLYWYRQALGQGPEFLTYFNYEAQQDKSGLPNDRFSAERPEGSISTLTIQRTEQRDSAMYRCASSLTTGGQETQYFGPGTRLLVL.